These 19 T cell receptor beta chains originate from one sample sequenced in a study of T cell repertoires in cytomegalovirus infection. TCRdb processed the reads anew with MiXCR; each CDR3 protein has one entry. Of about 530,000 distinct CDR3 sequences in the sample, around a quarter were seen once. The sequenced sample consisted of PBMCs. All receptors come from a human donor in good health (CMV status not recorded). Some clones in this sample may be carry-over from other donors' samples.

The chain joins TRBV6-5 to TRBJ1-2; 9 bases agree with TRBD1. Germline trimming cut 0 bases from V and 8 bases from J; bases unmatched to any gene: 7. This CDR3 is built from 15 residues. The germline V gene has CDR1 MNHEY and CDR2 SVGAGI. CDR3 sequence: CASSYSDTGGGGYTF. The CDR3 DNA reads as TGTGCCAGCAGTTACTCCGATACAGGGGGCGGAGGCTACACCTTC.

V and J are TRBV5-6 and TRBJ2-3, with D unclear. The V gene's germline CDR1 is SGHDT and CDR2 YYEEEE. The CDR3 extends over 15 amino acids. V lost 4 bases, J lost 6 bases, and 18 bases lay in between. This chain's CDR3 is CASSLGPRSMDTQYF. CDR3 DNA: TGTGCCAGCAGCCTGGGCCCCCGATCGATGGATACGCAGTATTTT.

This sequence joins TRBV12-3 or TRBV12-4 and TRBJ2-5; D uncertain. V gave up 7 bases and J gave up 4 bases, with 19 bases separating them. CDR3 length: 15 residues. Written as DNA, the CDR3 is TGTGCCAGCACCCCCGGCCTGGAAAGTGGAGAGACCCAGTACTTC. Translated, it gives CASTPGLESGETQYF.

This clonotype was seen more than once but under ten times. V and J are TRBV6-2 or TRBV6-3 and TRBJ2-5; 10 bases align to TRBD2. This CDR3 contains 17 residues. Trimming at V came to 6 bases and at J to 5 bases, leaving 15 bases not matched to a gene. Germline V gene lookup returns CDR1 MNHEY and CDR2 SVGEGT. DNA of the CDR3: TGTGCCAGCAGCTCCGGACTAGCGGAAAGCCCCAGGGAGACCCAGTACTTC. Protein: CASSSGLAESPRETQYF.

This clonotype was seen only once. This could be a read error, since a much larger clone is one nucleotide away. The genes are TRBV7-2 and TRBJ2-4; no clear D. V lost 5 bases, J lost 2 bases, and 16 bases lay in between. Germline values: CDR1 SGHTA, CDR2 FQGNSA. The CDR3 has 16 amino acids. CDR3 coding DNA: TGTGCCAGCAGCCGCCGAGAGTTCCAGACCAAAAACATTCAGTACTTC. It translates to CASSRREFQTKNIQYF.

The sample holds many counts of this clonotype. The rearrangement joins TRBV7-2 to TRBJ2-7; D unclear. Germline CDR1 and CDR2: SGHTA and FQGNSA. Between the trimmed V and J ends, which lost 5 bases and 0 bases, there was a span of 14 bases. The CDR3 loop spans 15 amino acids. CDR3: CASSAFDPSSYEQYF. CDR3 nucleotides: TGTGCCAGCAGCGCGTTCGACCCGAGCTCCTACGAGCAGTACTTC. The whole variable domain, remainder taken from reference TRBV7-2 and TRBJ2-7, is GAGVSQSPSNKVTEKGKDVELRCDPISGHTALYWYRQSLGQGLEFLIYFQGNSAPDKSGLPSDRFSAERTGGSVSTLTIQRTQQEDSAVYLCASSAFDPSSYEQYFGPGTRLTVT.

V and J are TRBV27 and TRBJ1-5, with TRBD1 identical over 8 bases. J was trimmed by 7 bases and V by 0 bases; bases with no gene match: 11. Per germline, CDR1 MNHEY and CDR2 SMNVEV (reference sequence). The CDR3 runs to 17 residues. Here the CDR3 DNA reads TGTGCCAGCAGTTTATCGGGGGACAGGTCGGTGCGCCAGCCCCAGCATTTT. It specifies CASSLSGDRSVRQPQHF.

This chain connects TRBV19 to TRBJ2-2, with 10 nucleotides matching TRBD1. The CDR3 sequence is 15 residues long. The germline gives CDR1 LNHDA, CDR2 SQIVND (reference sequence). With 0 bases clipped from V and 7 bases from J, the junction kept 2 bases outside the gene matches. As DNA, the CDR3 is TGTGCCAGTAGTATAGAGGGACAGGGGTTCGGGGAGCTGTTTTTT. Translation: CASSIEGQGFGELFF.

The rearrangement uses TRBV29-1 and TRBJ2-5, with no clear D. Germline CDR1 is SQVTM and CDR2 is ANQGSEA. This CDR3 comprises 13 residues. The V and J ends lost 4 bases and 0 bases respectively, with 9 bases between them. CDR3 sequence: CSVAGRYQETQYF. The CDR3, as DNA: TGCAGCGTTGCAGGCAGGTACCAAGAGACCCAGTACTTC.

CDR3 region: CASSGTGANVQFF. As DNA, the CDR3 is TGTGCCAGCAGTGGGACAGGGGCTAACGTGCAGTTCTTC. J is TRBJ2-1 and V is TRBV28; 10 bases agree with TRBD1. The V gene end was trimmed by 5 bases and the J gene end by 12 bases; junction bases not matched to a gene: 7. The CDR3 totals 13 residues. The germline gives CDR1 MDHEN, CDR2 SYDVKM.

The table lists this clonotype with a few counts. The chain carries TRBV6-8 and TRBJ1-2, with TRBD1 matching 7 bases. The CDR3 has 15 amino acids. CDR1 and CDR2 from the germline V gene are MNHGY and SAAAGT. The V and J ends lost 7 bases and 8 bases, in that order; junction bases with no gene match: 16. In nucleotides, the CDR3 is TGTGCCAGCACCAGGGTTAGGGGGCGTTGGTTAGGCTACACCTTC. This encodes CASTRVRGRWLGYTF.

This clonotype was detected only a few times. The rearrangement joins TRBV7-2 to TRBJ2-1; 13 bases line up with TRBD2. Unmatched junction bases numbered 7, after V lost 5 bases and J lost 0 bases. The CDR3 totals 18 residues. Germline assignment: CDR1 SGHTA and CDR2 FQGNSA. The CDR3 DNA reads as TGTGCCAGCAGCCCTATGGGACTAGCGGGATACTCCTACAATGAGCAGTTCTTC. Protein product: CASSPMGLAGYSYNEQFF.

The J gene is TRBJ2-2, the V gene TRBV7-8, with D perhaps assigned TRBD1 or TRBD2 (5 bases each). Germline V gene data show CDR1 as SGHVS and CDR2 as FQNEAQ. The CDR3 totals 12 residues. V was clipped by 8 bases and J by 7 bases, with 11 bases between them. CDR3: CASGTSSGELFF. CDR3 bases: TGTGCCAGCGGGACCTCTAGCGGGGAGCTGTTTTTT.

The sample holds many counts of this clonotype. The CDR3 protein is CASSWNTAGAYNEQFF. CDR3 in DNA: TGTGCCAGCAGCTGGAACACAGCGGGGGCCTACAATGAGCAGTTCTTC. The chain links TRBV7-2 to TRBJ2-1; 8 bases are a match to TRBD2. CDR3 size: 16 residues. Looked up from germline, CDR1 is SGHTA and CDR2 is FQGNSA. The junction had 7 bases not matched to a gene; V was cut back by 4 bases and J by 2 bases.

J is TRBJ1-1 and V is TRBV29-1, with D uncertain. In germline, CDR1 is SQVTM, CDR2 ANQGSEA. The germline V and J ends were trimmed by 4 bases and 1 base, with 10 bases remaining between them. CDR3 length equals 13 residues. The CDR3 sequence is CSVGLTGNTEAFF. As DNA, the CDR3 is TGCAGCGTTGGACTCACGGGGAACACTGAAGCTTTCTTT.

This clonotype was seen many times. The chain carries TRBV7-2 and TRBJ1-6, with 7 bases fitting TRBD1. The CDR3 runs to 15 residues. Losses at the gene ends were 7 bases for V and 10 bases for J; bases not matched to a gene: 13. CDR1 is SGHTA, CDR2 FQGNSA, per germline. The CDR3 bases are TGTGCCAGCACCTCGAGACAGGGTGCCTTCTCACCCCTCCACTTT. Translated, it gives CASTSRQGAFSPLHF. The full variable domain, completed using reference TRBV7-2 and TRBJ1-6, is GAGVSQSPSNKVTEKGKDVELRCDPISGHTALYWYRQSLGQGLEFLIYFQGNSAPDKSGLPSDRFSAERTGGSVSTLTIQRTQQEDSAVYLCASTSRQGAFSPLHFGNGTRLTVT.

Only a few counts were recorded for this clonotype. V gene TRBV19 combines with J gene TRBJ2-7, with 8 bases identical to TRBD1. Germline CDR1 and CDR2: LNHDA and SQIVND (reference sequence). V gave up 6 bases and J gave up 2 bases; unmatched junction bases: 6. This CDR3 spans 14 amino acids. The CDR3 sequence: CASSRTGSTYEQYF. CDR3 sequence (DNA): TGTGCCAGTAGCCGGACAGGGAGCACCTACGAGCAGTACTTC. Together with reference TRBV19 and TRBJ2-7, the CDR3 gives the full variable domain: DGGITQSPKYLFRKEGQNVTLSCEQNLNHDAMYWYRQDPGQGLRLIYYSQIVNDFQKGDIAEGYSVSREKKESFPLTVTSAQKNPTAFYLCASSRTGSTYEQYFGPGTRLTVT.

CDR3: CASSLPLQGILTYEQYF. The DNA for the CDR3 is TGTGCCAGCAGTTTACCACTACAGGGGATACTAACCTACGAGCAGTACTTC. The V and J genes are TRBV28 and TRBJ2-7; TRBD1 aligns across 7 bases. CDR3 length: 17 residues. Germline V gene lookup returns CDR1 MDHEN and CDR2 SYDVKM. The ends lost 2 bases at V and 2 bases at J; junction bases unmatched: 12.

The V call is TRBV30, the J call TRBJ1-2; 9 positions match TRBD1. Germline V gene data show CDR1 as GTSNPN and CDR2 as SVGIG (reference sequence). J gave up 7 bases and V 3 bases, and 9 bases lay outside the gene matches. The CDR3 spans 14 residues. The CDR3 DNA is TGTGCCTGGAGAGGGACAGGGTATGCGGCTGGCTACACCTTC. Amino acids: CAWRGTGYAAGYTF.